This record looks at one T cell receptor (beta chain) sequence and its context. Its antigen is not known. This record comes from a study of blood T cells in healthy people across ages. Study-wide results and caveats: Naive and antigen-experienced cells were not separated, limiting conclusive comparison. Naive T cell percentage and TCR beta diversity correlated strongly.

Investigators took around 11 milliliters of peripheral blood from every donor. The V segment lost 2 bases and the J segment 10 bases; nucleotides outside the gene matches: 15. The CDR3 sequence is 17 residues long. Germline values: CDR1 MNHNY, CDR2 SVGAGI (reference sequence). Together with a sample-barcoded 5' primer, a J-beta primer mix was included in a second PCR lasting roughly 6 to 12 cycles. The authors tagged each cDNA molecule using a template-switch adaptor with 12 random nucleotides. TCRdb called the 5' RACE reads again in MiXCR, with one record for every CDR3 protein. The table lists some 1.7 million distinct CDR3 sequences, roughly 27% of them singletons.

The receptor comes from a woman between 25 and 40 years old in good health. The specimen sequenced was blood. The rearrangement joins TRBV6-6 to TRBJ2-5, with 11 nucleotides matching TRBD1. The chain's CDR3 is CASSYAGQGATTYDQYF. Written as DNA, the CDR3 is TGTGCCAGCAGTTACGCCGGACAGGGGGCAACTACCTACGACCAGTACTTC.